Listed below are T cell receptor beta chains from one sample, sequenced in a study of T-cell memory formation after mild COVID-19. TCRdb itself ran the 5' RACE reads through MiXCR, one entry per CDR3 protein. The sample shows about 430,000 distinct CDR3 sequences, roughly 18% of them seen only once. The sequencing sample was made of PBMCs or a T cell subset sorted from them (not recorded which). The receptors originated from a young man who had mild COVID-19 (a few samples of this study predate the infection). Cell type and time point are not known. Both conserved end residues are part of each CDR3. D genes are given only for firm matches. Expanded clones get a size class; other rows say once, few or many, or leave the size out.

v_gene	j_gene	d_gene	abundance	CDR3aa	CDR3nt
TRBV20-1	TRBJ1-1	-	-	CSARPFGNTEAFF	TGCAGTGCGAGGCCCTTTGGGAACACTGAAGCTTTCTTT
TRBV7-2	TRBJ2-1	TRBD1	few	CASNLGQGGYNEQFF	TGTGCCAGCAACTTAGGACAGGGCGGCTACAATGAGCAGTTCTTC
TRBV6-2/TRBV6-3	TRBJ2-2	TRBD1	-	CATAGTGPFTGELFF	TGTGCCACCGCAGGGACAGGGCCTTTCACCGGGGAGCTGTTTTTT
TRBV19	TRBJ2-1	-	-	CATYSRGNEQFF	TGTGCCACCTACTCCAGGGGCAATGAGCAGTTCTTC
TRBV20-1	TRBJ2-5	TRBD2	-	CSARPGLAGQQYF	TGCAGTGCTAGACCAGGACTAGCGGGCCAGCAGTACTTC
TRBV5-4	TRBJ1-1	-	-	CASRDGQLGSAEAFF	TGTGCCAGCAGGGATGGACAGCTAGGATCAGCTGAAGCTTTCTTT
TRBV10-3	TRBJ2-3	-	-	CAIKGTDTQYF	TGTGCCATCAAAGGGACAGATACGCAGTATTTT
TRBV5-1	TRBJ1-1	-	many	CASSLESGDTEAFF	TGCGCCAGCAGCTTGGAGTCAGGGGACACTGAAGCTTTCTTT
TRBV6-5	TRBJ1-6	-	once	CATRYSSYNSPLHF	TGTGCCACCCGTTACAGCTCCTATAATTCACCCCTCCACTTT
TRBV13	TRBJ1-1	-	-	CASSSAGTSWVLEAFF	TGTGCCAGCAGCTCGGCGGGGACGAGTTGGGTTCTCGAAGCTTTCTTT
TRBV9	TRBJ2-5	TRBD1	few	CASSVGGDRTQETQYF	TGTGCCAGCAGCGTAGGGGGGGACAGGACACAAGAGACCCAGTACTTC
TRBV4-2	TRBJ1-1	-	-	CASSQASRTVQNTEAFF	TGTGCCAGCAGCCAAGCATCCCGGACAGTGCAGAACACTGAAGCTTTCTTT
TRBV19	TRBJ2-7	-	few	CASSILATSYEQYF	TGTGCCAGTAGTATTCTAGCGACTTCCTACGAGCAGTACTTC
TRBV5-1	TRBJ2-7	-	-	CASAPGNGDEQYF	TGCGCCAGCGCACCGGGGAACGGCGACGAGCAGTACTTC
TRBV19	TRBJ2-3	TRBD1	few	CASSVQQGDTQYF	TGTGCCAGTAGTGTCCAACAGGGGGATACGCAGTATTTT
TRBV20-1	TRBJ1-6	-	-	CSAGQYNSPLHF	TGCAGTGCTGGACAATATAATTCACCCCTCCACTTT
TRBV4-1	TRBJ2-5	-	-	CASSQDPPQGKLETQYF	TGCGCCAGCAGCCAAGATCCCCCGCAGGGGAAGCTTGAGACCCAGTACTTC
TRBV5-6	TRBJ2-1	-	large	CASSPEGRHNEQFF	TGTGCCAGCAGCCCCGAGGGACGGCACAATGAGCAGTTCTTC
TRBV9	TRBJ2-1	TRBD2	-	CASSVGGGGGSSYNEQFF	TGTGCCAGCAGCGTAGGAGGCGGCGGGGGGAGCTCCTACAATGAGCAGTTCTTC
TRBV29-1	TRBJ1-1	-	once	CSGVWGFRTEAFF	TGCAGCGGGGTTTGGGGCTTTCGAACTGAAGCTTTCTTT
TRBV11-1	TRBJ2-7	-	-	CASSYTGSNEQYF	TGTGCCAGCAGTTACACAGGGAGCAACGAGCAGTACTTC
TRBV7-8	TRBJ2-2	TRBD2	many	CASSLTSGTGELFF	TGTGCCAGCAGCTTAACTAGCGGGACCGGGGAGCTGTTTTTT
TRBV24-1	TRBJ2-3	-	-	CATSDPVRGTDTQYF	TGTGCCACCAGTGACCCCGTCAGGGGCACAGATACGCAGTATTTT
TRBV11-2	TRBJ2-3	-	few	CASTARAGTQYF	TGTGCCAGCACGGCCCGGGCCGGAACGCAGTATTTT
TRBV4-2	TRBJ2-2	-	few	CASSQHLPPGELFF	TGTGCCAGCAGCCAACACCTACCCCCCGGGGAGCTGTTTTTT
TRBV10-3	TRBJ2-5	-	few	CAISNRDQETQYF	TGTGCCATCTCAAACAGGGACCAAGAGACCCAGTACTTC
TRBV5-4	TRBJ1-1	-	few	CASSPQPGAEAFF	TGTGCCAGCAGCCCCCAGCCGGGCGCTGAAGCTTTCTTT
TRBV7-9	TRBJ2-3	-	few	CASSPGQGPTDTQYF	TGTGCCAGCAGCCCGGGCCAGGGACCGACAGATACGCAGTATTTT
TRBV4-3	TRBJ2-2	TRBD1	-	CASSLGQGDFTGELFF	TGCGCCAGCAGCCTCGGCCAGGGGGATTTCACCGGGGAGCTGTTTTTT
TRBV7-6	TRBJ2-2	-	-	CASSLRGGELFF	TGTGCCAGCAGCCTCCGGGGCGGGGAGCTGTTTTTT
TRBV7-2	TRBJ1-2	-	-	CASSVRDIGQRGYTF	TGTGCCAGCAGCGTCCGGGACATTGGGCAACGTGGCTACACCTTC
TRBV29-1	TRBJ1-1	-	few	CSASTGTRMNTEAFF	TGCAGCGCTTCCACCGGGACACGGATGAACACTGAAGCTTTCTTT
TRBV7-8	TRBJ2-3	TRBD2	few	CASSQLRAGRFTDTQYF	TGTGCCAGCAGCCAGTTGAGAGCGGGGAGATTCACAGATACGCAGTATTTT
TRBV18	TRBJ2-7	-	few	CASSPPAQGPYEQYF	TGTGCCAGCTCACCACCAGCCCAGGGCCCTTACGAGCAGTACTTC
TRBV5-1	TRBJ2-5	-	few	CASSPGSRVETQYF	TGCGCCAGCAGCCCAGGAAGCAGGGTTGAGACCCAGTACTTC
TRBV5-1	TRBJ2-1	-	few	CASSPDWRMNEQFF	TGCGCCAGCTCGCCGGACTGGCGGATGAATGAGCAGTTCTTC
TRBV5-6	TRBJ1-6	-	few	CASSLGDTAGSSYNSPLHF	TGTGCCAGCAGCTTGGGTGACACCGCCGGGAGCTCCTATAATTCACCCCTCCACTTT